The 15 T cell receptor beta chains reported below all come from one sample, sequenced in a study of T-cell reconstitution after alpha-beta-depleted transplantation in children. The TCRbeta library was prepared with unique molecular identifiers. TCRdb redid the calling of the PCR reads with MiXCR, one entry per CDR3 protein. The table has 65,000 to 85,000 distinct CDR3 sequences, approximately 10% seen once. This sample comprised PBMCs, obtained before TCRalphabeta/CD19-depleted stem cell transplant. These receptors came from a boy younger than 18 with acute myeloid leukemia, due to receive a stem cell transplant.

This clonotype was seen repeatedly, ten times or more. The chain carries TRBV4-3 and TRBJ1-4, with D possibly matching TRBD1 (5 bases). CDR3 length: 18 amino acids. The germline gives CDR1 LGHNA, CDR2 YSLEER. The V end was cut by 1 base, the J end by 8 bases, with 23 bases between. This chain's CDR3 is CASSQVRFNVLRGEKLFF. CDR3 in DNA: TGCGCCAGCAGCCAAGTGCGTTTCAATGTTTTAAGGGGCGAAAAACTGTTTTTT.

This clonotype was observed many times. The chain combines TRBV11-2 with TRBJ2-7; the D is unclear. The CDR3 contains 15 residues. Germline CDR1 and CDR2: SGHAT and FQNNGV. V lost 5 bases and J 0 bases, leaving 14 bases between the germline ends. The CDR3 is CASSPSSISSYEQYV. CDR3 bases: TGTGCCAGCAGCCCCTCTTCAATCAGCTCCTACGAGCAGTACGTC.

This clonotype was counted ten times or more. In nucleotides, the CDR3 is TGCGCCAGCAGCTTGGGACCGGGGGCTACGGGGGGTAATGGCTACACCTTC. This encodes CASSLGPGATGGNGYTF. V is TRBV5-1 and J is TRBJ1-2; maybe TRBD1 (6 bases). Germline lookup yields CDR1 SGHRS and CDR2 YFSETQ. The CDR3 is 17 amino acids. Trimming shortened V by 0 bases and J by 6 bases, and 21 bases separated the two germline ends.

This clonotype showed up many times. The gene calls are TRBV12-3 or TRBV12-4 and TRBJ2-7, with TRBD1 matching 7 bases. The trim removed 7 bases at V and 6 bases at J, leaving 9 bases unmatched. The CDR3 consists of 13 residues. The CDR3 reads CASIDSRGREQYF. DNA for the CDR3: TGTGCCAGCATCGACTCAAGGGGGCGCGAGCAGTACTTC.

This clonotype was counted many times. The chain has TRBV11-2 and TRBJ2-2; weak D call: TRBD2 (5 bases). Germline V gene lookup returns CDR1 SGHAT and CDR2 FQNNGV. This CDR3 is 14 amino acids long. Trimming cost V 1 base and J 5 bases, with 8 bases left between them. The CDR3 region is CASSLGPGTGELFF. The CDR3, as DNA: TGTGCCAGCAGCTTAGGACCGGGGACCGGGGAGCTGTTTTTT.

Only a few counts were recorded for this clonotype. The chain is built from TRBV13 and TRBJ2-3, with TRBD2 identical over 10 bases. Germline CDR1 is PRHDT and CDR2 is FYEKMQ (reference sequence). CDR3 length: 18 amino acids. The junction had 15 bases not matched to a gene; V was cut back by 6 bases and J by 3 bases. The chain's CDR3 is CASRIALAGAKLTDTQYF. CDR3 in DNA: TGTGCCAGCAGAATAGCGCTAGCGGGGGCCAAACTAACAGATACGCAGTATTTT.

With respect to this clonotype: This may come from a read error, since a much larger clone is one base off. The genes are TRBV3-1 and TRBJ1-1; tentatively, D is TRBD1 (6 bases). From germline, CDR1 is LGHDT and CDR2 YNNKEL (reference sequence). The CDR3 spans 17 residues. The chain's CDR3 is CASSQVSRGRRGTDAFF. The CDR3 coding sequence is TGTGCCAGCAGCCAAGTATCCCGGGGGCGCCGGGGCACTGACGCTTTCTTT. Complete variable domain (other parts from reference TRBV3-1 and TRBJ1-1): DTAVSQTPKYLVTQMGNDKSIKCEQNLGHDTMYWYKQDSKKFLKIMFSYNNKELIINETVPNRFSPKSPDKAHLNLHINSLELGDSAVYFCASSQVSRGRRGTDAFFGQGTRLTVV.

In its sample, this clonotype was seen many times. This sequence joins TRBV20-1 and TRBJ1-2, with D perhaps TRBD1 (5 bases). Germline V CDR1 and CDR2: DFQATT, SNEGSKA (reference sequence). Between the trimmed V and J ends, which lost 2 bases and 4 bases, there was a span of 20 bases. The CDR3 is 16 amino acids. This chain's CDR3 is CSARLAWGGVAYGYTF. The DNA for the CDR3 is TGCAGTGCTAGACTAGCTTGGGGCGGAGTCGCCTATGGCTACACCTTC.

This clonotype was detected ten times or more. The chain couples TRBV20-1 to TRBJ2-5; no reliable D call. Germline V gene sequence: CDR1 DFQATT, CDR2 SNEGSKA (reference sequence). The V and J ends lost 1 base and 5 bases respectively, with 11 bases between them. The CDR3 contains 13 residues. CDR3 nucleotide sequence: TGCAGTGCTAGAGGGACCGCCCTGGAGACCCAGTACTTC. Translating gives CSARGTALETQYF.

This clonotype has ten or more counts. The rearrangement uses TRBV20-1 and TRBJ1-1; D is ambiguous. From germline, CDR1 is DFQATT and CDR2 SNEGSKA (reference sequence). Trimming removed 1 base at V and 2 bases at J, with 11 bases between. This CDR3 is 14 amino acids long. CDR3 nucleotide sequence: TGCAGTGCTAGAGTCGGATCTCTAAACACTGAAGCTTTCTTT. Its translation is CSARVGSLNTEAFF.

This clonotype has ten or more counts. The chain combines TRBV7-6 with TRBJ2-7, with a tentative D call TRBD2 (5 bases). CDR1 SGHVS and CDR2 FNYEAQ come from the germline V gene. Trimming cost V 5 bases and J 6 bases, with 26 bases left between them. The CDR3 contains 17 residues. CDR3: CASSAQIAGSRRSEQYV. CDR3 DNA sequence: TGTGCCAGCAGCGCACAGATCGCGGGCAGTAGAAGGTCCGAGCAGTACGTC.

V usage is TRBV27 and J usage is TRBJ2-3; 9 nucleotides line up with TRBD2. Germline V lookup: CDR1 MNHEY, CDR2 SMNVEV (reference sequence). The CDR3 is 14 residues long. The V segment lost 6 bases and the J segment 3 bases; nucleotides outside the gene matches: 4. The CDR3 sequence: CASSPGLATDTQYF. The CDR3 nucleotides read TGTGCCAGCAGCCCGGGACTAGCAACAGATACGCAGTATTTT.

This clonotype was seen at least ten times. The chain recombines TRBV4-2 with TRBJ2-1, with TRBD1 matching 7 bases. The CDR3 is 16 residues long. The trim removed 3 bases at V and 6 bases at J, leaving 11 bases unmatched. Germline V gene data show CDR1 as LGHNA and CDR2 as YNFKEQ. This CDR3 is CASSHDRDSKGNEQFF. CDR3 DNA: TGTGCCAGCAGCCATGATAGGGACAGTAAGGGCAATGAGCAGTTCTTC.

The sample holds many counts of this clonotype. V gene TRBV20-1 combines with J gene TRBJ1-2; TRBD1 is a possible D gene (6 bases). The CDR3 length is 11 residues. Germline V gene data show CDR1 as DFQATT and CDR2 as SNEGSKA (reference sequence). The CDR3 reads CSGQSVYGYTF. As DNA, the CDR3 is TGCAGCGGACAGTCAGTGTATGGCTACACCTTC.

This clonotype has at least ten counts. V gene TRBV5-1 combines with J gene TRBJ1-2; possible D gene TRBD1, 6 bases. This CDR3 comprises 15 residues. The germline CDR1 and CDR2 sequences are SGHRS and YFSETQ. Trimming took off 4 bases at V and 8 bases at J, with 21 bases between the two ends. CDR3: CASSPRDTLSSGYTF. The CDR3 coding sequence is TGCGCCAGCAGCCCCCGGGACACCCTGTCTAGCGGCTACACCTTC.